What follows are 25 T cell receptor beta chains derived from one specimen sequenced in a study of T cell changes during pregnancy in multiple sclerosis. Sequencing used immunoSEQ multiplex PCR; TCRdb keeps in-frame clones, though not all of them. This repertoire shows around 68,000 clones, about nine tenths found once; its top ten account for around 1.4%. The material sequenced was peripheral blood, taken in the third trimester of pregnancy. All receptors derive from a female donor with multiple sclerosis, enrolled in a pregnancy study.

V usage is TRBV4-2 and J usage is TRBJ2-1, with TRBD2 identical over 9 bases. J gave up 0 bases and V 3 bases, and 0 bases lay outside the gene matches. Germline V gene data show CDR1 as LGHNA and CDR2 as YNFKEQ. CDR3 size: 15 residues. In nucleotides, the CDR3 is TGTGCCAGCAGCCATAGCGGGAGCTCCTACAATGAGCAGTTCTTC. It specifies CASSHSGSSYNEQFF.

This chain connects TRBV7-6 to TRBJ2-2, with TRBD2 identical over 11 bases. Germline CDR1 is SGHVS and CDR2 is FNYEAQ. The CDR3 spans 17 residues. Trimming took 4 bases from V and 6 from J; bases not matched to a gene: 10. CDR3 region: CASSSGLAEVVAGELFF. The CDR3 DNA is TGTGCCAGCAGCTCGGGACTAGCGGAAGTGGTGGCCGGGGAGCTGTTTTTT.

The chain recombines TRBV20-1 with TRBJ1-1; no firm D call. Germline assignment: CDR1 DFQATT and CDR2 SNEGSKA (reference sequence). Trimming cost V 7 bases and J 3 bases, with 9 bases left between them. The CDR3 sequence is 11 residues long. CDR3 DNA sequence: TGCAGTGTCTCCCGGGACACTGAAGCTTTCTTT. This translates into CSVSRDTEAFF.

This rearrangement joins TRBV30 to TRBJ1-5; TRBD1 might be the D (6 bases). Trimming shortened V by 3 bases and J by 6 bases, and 9 bases separated the two germline ends. This CDR3 is 12 amino acids long. Germline-derived CDR1 and CDR2 are GTSNPN and SVGIG (reference sequence). This CDR3 reads CAWSVQGQPQHF. The DNA for the CDR3 is TGTGCCTGGAGCGTACAGGGTCAGCCCCAGCATTTT. The variable domain in full, with the rest retrieved from reference TRBV30 and TRBJ1-5, is SQTIHQWPATLVQPVGSPLSLECTVEGTSNPNLYWYRQAAGRGLQLLFYSVGIGQISSEVPQNLSASRPQDRQFILSSKKLLLSDSGFYLCAWSVQGQPQHFGDGTRLSIL.

This chain connects TRBV5-1 to TRBJ1-2; 8 bases match TRBD1. Germline loops: CDR1 SGHRS, CDR2 YFSETQ. The CDR3 is 15 residues long. The junction had 8 bases not matched to a gene; V was cut back by 4 bases and J by 3 bases. The CDR3 is CASSPRTGIDYGYTF. For the CDR3, the DNA is TGCGCCAGCAGCCCACGGACAGGGATCGACTATGGCTACACCTTC.

The chain recombines TRBV20-1 with TRBJ1-2; no definite D call. Trimming shortened V by 4 bases and J by 6 bases, and 9 bases separated the two germline ends. The CDR3 is 11 amino acids. Germline V CDR1 and CDR2: DFQATT, SNEGSKA (reference sequence). CDR3 protein: CSANRGNGYTF. DNA of the CDR3: TGCAGTGCTAATAGAGGGAATGGCTACACCTTC.

The genes are TRBV4-1 and TRBJ2-7; D not certain. The CDR3 has 13 amino acids. CDR1 MGHRA and CDR2 YSYEKL come from the germline V gene. The germline V and J ends were trimmed by 3 bases and 4 bases, with 10 bases remaining between them. CDR3 amino acids: CASSQESTYEQYF. DNA for the CDR3: TGCGCCAGCAGCCAGGAGAGCACATACGAGCAGTACTTC.

This clone has just a few counts. The rearrangement links TRBV7-6 to TRBJ2-7; D may be TRBD1 (5 bases). Between the trimmed V and J ends, which lost 5 bases and 2 bases, there was a span of 10 bases. CDR1 and CDR2 (germline): SGHVS, FNYEAQ. This CDR3 has 13 amino acids. Written as DNA, the CDR3 is TGTGCCAGCAGCCCGACAGTTCCCTACGAGCAGTACTTC. Translation: CASSPTVPYEQYF.

J is TRBJ2-7 and V is TRBV18, with 8 bases aligning to TRBD2. From germline, CDR1 is KGHSH and CDR2 LQKENI. The CDR3 is made up of 16 amino acids. Trimming cost V 4 bases and J 6 bases; bases outside gene matches: 14. The CDR3 spells CASSRQPSGTSGEQYF. CDR3 bases: TGTGCCAGCTCACGCCAACCTTCCGGGACTAGTGGCGAGCAGTACTTC.

The rearrangement joins TRBV7-8 to TRBJ2-1; 9 bases are shared with TRBD2. The CDR3 extends over 15 amino acids. The V gene's germline CDR1 is SGHVS and CDR2 FQNEAQ. The trim removed 3 bases at V and 6 bases at J, leaving 6 bases unmatched. As DNA, the CDR3 is TGTGCCAGCAGCTTTCAAGCGGGAGGCCTCAATGAGCAGTTCTTC. This translates into CASSFQAGGLNEQFF.

This clone was found a few times. This chain links TRBV11-2 with TRBJ1-6; D gene unclear. This CDR3 is built from 15 residues. Germline V CDR1 and CDR2: SGHAT, FQNNGV. With 5 bases removed from V and 9 bases from J, the gap between germline ends came to 17 bases. CDR3 coding DNA: TGTGCCAGCAGCACCAAAGCGGTCATCCCTTCACCCCTCCACTTT. It codes for CASSTKAVIPSPLHF.

The genes are TRBV6-5 and TRBJ1-1; weak D call: TRBD1 (5 bases). V was trimmed by 8 bases and J by 7 bases, leaving 17 bases between them. The V gene's germline CDR1 is MNHEY and CDR2 SVGAGI. CDR3 length: 13 amino acids. The CDR3 coding sequence is TGTGCCAGCCAATCTAACCAGGGCCATGAAGCTTTCTTT. Translating it yields CASQSNQGHEAFF.

The rearrangement joins TRBV4-2 to TRBJ2-7, with 7 nucleotides matching TRBD1. This CDR3 region has 16 residues. J gave up 3 bases and V 0 bases, and 8 bases lay outside the gene matches. Per the germline V gene, CDR1 is LGHNA and CDR2 is YNFKEQ. The CDR3 region is CASSQDMGQINYEQYF. CDR3 nucleotides: TGTGCCAGCAGCCAAGATATGGGACAGATTAACTACGAGCAGTACTTC.

This clone was picked up a small number of times. V is TRBV19 and J is TRBJ1-1; tentative D call: TRBD1 (5 bases). The V gene lost 7 bases and the J gene lost 1 base, with 10 bases spanning the gap. The germline gives CDR1 LNHDA, CDR2 SQIVND (reference sequence). The CDR3 is 13 amino acids. The CDR3 region is CASNRDRNTEAFF. In DNA form, the CDR3 reads TGTGCCAGTAATAGAGACAGGAACACTGAAGCTTTCTTT.

The gene calls are TRBV5-1 and TRBJ1-1; D is ambiguous. The germline CDR1 and CDR2 sequences are SGHRS and YFSETQ. This CDR3 is 14 amino acids long. Trimming pared 5 bases from V and 1 base from J, leaving 12 bases between. CDR3 nucleotides: TGCGCCAGCAGTACTAATTTGGGGAACACTGAAGCTTTCTTT. Residues: CASSTNLGNTEAFF.

The CDR3 sequence is CASRAGYGYTF. The CDR3 nucleotides read TGTGCCAGCAGGGCAGGGTATGGCTACACCTTC. V and J are TRBV6-5 and TRBJ1-2; the D gene is possibly TRBD1 (5 bases). Germline CDR1 and CDR2: MNHEY and SVGAGI. Trimming pared 6 bases from V and 5 bases from J, leaving 7 bases between. CDR3 length: 11 residues.

The chain uses TRBV18 and TRBJ2-5, with 10 bases that match TRBD1. The CDR3 is 13 residues long. V gave up 3 bases and J gave up 11 bases; unmatched junction bases: 6. Germline CDR1 is KGHSH and CDR2 is LQKENI. CDR3 in amino acids: CASSPGQGRSQYF. The CDR3 DNA sequence: TGTGCCAGCTCACCGGGACAGGGGAGGAGTCAGTACTTC.

V gene TRBV7-9 combines with J gene TRBJ2-1, with TRBD1 identical over 8 bases. Trimming took 4 bases from V and 4 from J; bases not matched to a gene: 6. The CDR3 extends over 15 amino acids. The V gene's germline CDR1 is SEHNR and CDR2 FQNEAQ (reference sequence). As DNA, the CDR3 is TGTGCCAGCAGCTCTGACAGGGGTTCTTACAATGAGCAGTTCTTC. Translating it yields CASSSDRGSYNEQFF.

The rearrangement joins TRBV28 to TRBJ2-7; maybe TRBD1 (6 bases). The CDR3 spans 15 residues. V was shortened by 5 bases and J by 3 bases, with 17 bases between the two germline ends. The germline CDR1 and CDR2 sequences are MDHEN and SYDVKM. The CDR3 DNA reads as TGTGCCAGCAGTCTCTCCGGGACAACTCACTACGAGCAGTACTTC. Protein: CASSLSGTTHYEQYF.

This chain uses TRBV5-4 with TRBJ1-2, with a tentative D call TRBD1 (6 bases). CDR3 size: 14 residues. From germline, CDR1 is SGHNT and CDR2 YYREEE (reference sequence). With 1 base removed from V and 4 bases from J, the gap between germline ends came to 11 bases. Written as DNA, the CDR3 is TGTGCCAGCAGCTTGCCAGGGGAAGGCTATGGCTACACCTTC. Its translation is CASSLPGEGYGYTF.

CDR3 region: CASSLQGGGQPQHF. CDR3 sequence (DNA): TGTGCCAGCAGCTTACAGGGAGGGGGACAGCCCCAGCATTTT. This chain uses TRBV7-2 with TRBJ1-5; D is possibly TRBD1 (6 bases). Trimming left V 2 bases short and J 7 bases short, with 12 bases between. Germline values: CDR1 SGHTA, CDR2 FQGNSA. The CDR3 length is 14 residues.

This clone was observed a single time. This chain joins TRBV5-1 and TRBJ1-2, with 7 bases aligning to TRBD1. Germline V lookup: CDR1 SGHRS, CDR2 YFSETQ. The length of the CDR3 is 14 residues. V trimming: 1 base; J trimming: 6 bases; junction bases outside the gene matches: 6. Here the CDR3 reads CASSLLGTVHGYTF. For the CDR3, the DNA is TGCGCCAGCAGCTTGTTGGGGACAGTCCATGGCTACACCTTC.

V gene TRBV19 combines with J gene TRBJ1-2; possible D gene TRBD1, 6 bases. The CDR3 totals 18 residues. Germline V gene data show CDR1 as LNHDA and CDR2 as SQIVND (reference sequence). Between the trimmed V and J ends, which lost 6 bases and 8 bases, there was a span of 31 bases. The CDR3 loop reads CASRNPQGTTDKWSGYTF. CDR3 sequence (DNA): TGTGCCAGTAGGAACCCCCAGGGGACAACAGATAAGTGGAGCGGCTACACCTTC. The full variable domain, in which reference TRBV19 and TRBJ1-2 provide the parts outside the CDR3, is DGGITQSPKYLFRKEGQNVTLSCEQNLNHDAMYWYRQDPGQGLRLIYYSQIVNDFQKGDIAEGYSVSREKKESFPLTVTSAQKNPTAFYLCASRNPQGTTDKWSGYTFGSGTRLTVV.

The chain carries TRBV6-5 and TRBJ2-5; possible D gene TRBD2, 6 bases. Germline CDR1 and CDR2: MNHEY and SVGAGI. The length of the CDR3 is 15 residues. The V end lost 2 bases, the J end lost 5 bases, and 15 bases lay between the germline ends. The CDR3 region has the DNA TGTGCCAGCAGTTACGATTATTCGGAGGGGGAGACCCAGTACTTC. Translation gives CASSYDYSEGETQYF.

The chain uses TRBV6-6 and TRBJ2-7; 8 bases are a match to TRBD1. There are 16 residues in the CDR3. After removal of 6 bases from V and 3 bases from J, the junction contained 13 bases not matched to a gene. Germline V gene data show CDR1 as MNHNY and CDR2 as SVGAGI (reference sequence). The CDR3 DNA follows: TGTGCCAGCAGCCTCAGGGGGCGAACCACTTTCTACGAGCAGTACTTC. The encoded protein is CASSLRGRTTFYEQYF.